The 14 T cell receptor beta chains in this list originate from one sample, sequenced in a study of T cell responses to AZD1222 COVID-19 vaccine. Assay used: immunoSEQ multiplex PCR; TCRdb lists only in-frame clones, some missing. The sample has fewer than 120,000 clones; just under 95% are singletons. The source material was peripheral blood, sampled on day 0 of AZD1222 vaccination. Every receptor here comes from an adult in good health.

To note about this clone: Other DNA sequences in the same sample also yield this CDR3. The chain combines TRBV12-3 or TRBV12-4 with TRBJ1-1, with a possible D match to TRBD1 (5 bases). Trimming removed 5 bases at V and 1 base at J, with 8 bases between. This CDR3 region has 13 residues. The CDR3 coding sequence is TGTGCCAGCAGTAGACAGCGGAACACTGAAGCTTTCTTT. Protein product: CASSRQRNTEAFF.

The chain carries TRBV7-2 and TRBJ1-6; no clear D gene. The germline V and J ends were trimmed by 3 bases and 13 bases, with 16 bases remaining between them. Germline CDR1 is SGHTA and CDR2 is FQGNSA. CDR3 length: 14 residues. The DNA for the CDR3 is TGTGCCAGCAGCTTTGTAGCGTCGGAAGATCCCCTCCACTTT. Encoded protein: CASSFVASEDPLHF.

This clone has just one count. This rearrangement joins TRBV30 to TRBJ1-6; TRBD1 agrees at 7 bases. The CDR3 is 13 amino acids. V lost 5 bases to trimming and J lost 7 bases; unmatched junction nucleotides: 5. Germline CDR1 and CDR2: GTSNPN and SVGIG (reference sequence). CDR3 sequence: CAWARGLNSPLHF. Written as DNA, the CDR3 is TGTGCCTGGGCAAGGGGGCTCAATTCACCCCTCCACTTT.

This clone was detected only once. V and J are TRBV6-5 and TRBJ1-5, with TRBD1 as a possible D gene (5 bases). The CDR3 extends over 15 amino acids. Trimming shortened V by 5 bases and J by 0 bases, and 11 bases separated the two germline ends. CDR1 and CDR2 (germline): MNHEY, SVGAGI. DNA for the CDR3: TGTGCCAGCAGTCCCCAGGGTAATAGCAATCAGCCCCAGCATTTT. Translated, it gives CASSPQGNSNQPQHF.

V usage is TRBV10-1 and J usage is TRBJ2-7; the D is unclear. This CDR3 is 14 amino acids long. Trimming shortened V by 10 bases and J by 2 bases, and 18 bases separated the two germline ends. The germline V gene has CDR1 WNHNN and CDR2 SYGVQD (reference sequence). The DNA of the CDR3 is TGCGCCACCAACCAAGGCTACCCGCCCTACGAGCAGTACTTC. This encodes CATNQGYPPYEQYF.

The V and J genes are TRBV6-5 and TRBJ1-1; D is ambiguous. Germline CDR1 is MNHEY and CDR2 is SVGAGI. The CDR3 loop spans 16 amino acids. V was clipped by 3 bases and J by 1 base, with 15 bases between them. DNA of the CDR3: TGTGCCAGCAGTTATGGTTTTTCCAGAACGAACACTGAAGCTTTCTTT. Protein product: CASSYGFSRTNTEAFF.

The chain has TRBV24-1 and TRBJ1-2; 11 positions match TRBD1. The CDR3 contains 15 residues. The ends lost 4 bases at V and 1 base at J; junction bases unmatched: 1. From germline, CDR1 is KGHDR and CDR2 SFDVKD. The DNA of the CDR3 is TGTGCCACCAGTGAGGGACAGGGGGTTAACTATGGCTACACCTTC. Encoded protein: CATSEGQGVNYGYTF.

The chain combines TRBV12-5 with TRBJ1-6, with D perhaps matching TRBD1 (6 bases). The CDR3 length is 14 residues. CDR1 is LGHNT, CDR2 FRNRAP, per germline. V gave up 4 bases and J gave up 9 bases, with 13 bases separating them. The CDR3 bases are TGTGCTAGTGGTTCCTCAGGGGTAGGTTCACCCCTCCACTTT. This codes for CASGSSGVGSPLHF.

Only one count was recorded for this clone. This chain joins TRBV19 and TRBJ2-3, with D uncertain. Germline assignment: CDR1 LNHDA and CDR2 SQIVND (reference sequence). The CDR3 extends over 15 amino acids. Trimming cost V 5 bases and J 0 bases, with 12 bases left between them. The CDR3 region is CASSLPSTSTDTQYF. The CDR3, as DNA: TGTGCCAGTAGTCTCCCGAGTACTAGCACAGATACGCAGTATTTT.

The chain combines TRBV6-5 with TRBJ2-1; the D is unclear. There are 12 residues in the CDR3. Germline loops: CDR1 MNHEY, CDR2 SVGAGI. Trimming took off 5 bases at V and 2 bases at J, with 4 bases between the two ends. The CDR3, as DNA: TGTGCCAGCAGTCGACCCTACAATGAGCAGTTCTTC. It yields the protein CASSRPYNEQFF.

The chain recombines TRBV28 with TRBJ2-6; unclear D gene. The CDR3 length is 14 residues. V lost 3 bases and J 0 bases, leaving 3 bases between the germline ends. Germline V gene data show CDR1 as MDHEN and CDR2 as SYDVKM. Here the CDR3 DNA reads TGTGCCAGCAGTTTCACCTCTGGGGCCAACGTCCTGACTTTC. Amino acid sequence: CASSFTSGANVLTF. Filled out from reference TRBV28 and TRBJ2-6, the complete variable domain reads DVKVTQSSRYLVKRTGEKVFLECVQDMDHENMFWYRQDPGLGLRLIYFSYDVKMKEKGDIPEGYSVSREKKERFSLILESASTNQTSMYLCASSFTSGANVLTFGAGSRLTVL.

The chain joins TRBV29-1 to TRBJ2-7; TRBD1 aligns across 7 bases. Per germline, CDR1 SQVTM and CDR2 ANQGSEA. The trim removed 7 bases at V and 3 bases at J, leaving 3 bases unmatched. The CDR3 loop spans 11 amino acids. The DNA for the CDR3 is TGCAGCGCCGGGGACAGCTACGAGCAGTACTTC. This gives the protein CSAGDSYEQYF.

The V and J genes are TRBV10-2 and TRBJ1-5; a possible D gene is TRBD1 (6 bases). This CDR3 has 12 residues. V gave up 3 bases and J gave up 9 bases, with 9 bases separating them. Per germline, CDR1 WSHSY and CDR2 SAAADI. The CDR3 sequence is CASSDRGRPQHF. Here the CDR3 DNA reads TGCGCCAGCAGTGACAGGGGACGGCCCCAGCATTTT.

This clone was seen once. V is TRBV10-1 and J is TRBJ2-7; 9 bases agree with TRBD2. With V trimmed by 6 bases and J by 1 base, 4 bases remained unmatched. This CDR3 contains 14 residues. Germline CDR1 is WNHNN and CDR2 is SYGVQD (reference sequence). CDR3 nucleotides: TGCGCCAGCAGCCTGACTAGCGGTTCCTACGAGCAGTACTTC. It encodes CASSLTSGSYEQYF.